This paragraph covers one T cell receptor (beta chain) sequence. This sample is part of a study of blood T cell repertoires in COVID-19. At the level of the study: COVID-19 samples, acute and convalescent, were from the United States, Italy and Spain. Sample material is recorded as cDNA or gDNA derived from T cells, B-cell-depleted T cells, or PBMCs.

Per the original data handling: Nucleated cell number was recorded as an estimate derived from reference gene primer amplification. The protocol was immunoSEQ multiplex PCR, while the TCRdb copy is restricted to in-frame clones and leaves out a portion. V, J and clone size are those of that table, while D and trimming were read from the DNA. The data contain over 30,000 clones, over 75% of them singletons. CDR1 is LNHNV, CDR2 YYDKDF, per germline (reference sequence). The V gene end was trimmed by 5 bases and the J gene end by 1 base; junction bases not matched to a gene: 3. The CDR3 length is 14 residues.

This chain connects TRBV15 to TRBJ2-3, with TRBD2 matching 7 bases. Sequencing was done on a sample of peripheral blood. This TCR was sampled from a woman aged 60-70 years with active COVID-19. CDR3 in amino acids: CATSRGGGTDTQYF. CDR3 in DNA: TGTGCCACCAGCCGCGGGGGTGGCACAGATACGCAGTATTTT. The full variable domain, rest sourced from reference TRBV15 and TRBJ2-3, is DAMVIQNPRYQVTQFGKPVTLSCSQTLNHNVMYWYQQKSSQAPKLLFHYYDKDFNNEADTPDNFQSRRPNTSFCFLDIRSPGLGDTAMYLCATSRGGGTDTQYFGPGTRLTVL.